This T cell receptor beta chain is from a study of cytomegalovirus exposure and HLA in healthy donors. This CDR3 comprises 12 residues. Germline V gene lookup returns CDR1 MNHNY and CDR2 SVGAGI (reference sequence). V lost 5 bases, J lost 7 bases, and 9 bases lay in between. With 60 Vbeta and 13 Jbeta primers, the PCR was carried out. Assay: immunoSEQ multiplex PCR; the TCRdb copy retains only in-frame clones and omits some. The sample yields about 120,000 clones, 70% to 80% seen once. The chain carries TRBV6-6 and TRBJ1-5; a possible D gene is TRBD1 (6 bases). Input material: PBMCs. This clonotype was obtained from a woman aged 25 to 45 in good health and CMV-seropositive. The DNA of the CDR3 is TGTGCCAGCAGTCGGGGGGGCCAGCCCCAGCATTTT. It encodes CASSRGGQPQHF.